Listed below are T cell receptor beta chains from one sample, sequenced in a study of CD8 T cells in ankylosing spondylitis. Each CDR3 protein gets one entry after TCRdb re-called the 5' RACE reads with MiXCR. The sample holds 250,000 to 350,000 distinct CDR3 sequences, about 19% seen once. The sample comprised blood, either unsorted or a sorted T cell fraction (not recorded which). The receptors come from a male donor with ankylosing spondylitis or in good health (not recorded which). Each CDR3 is given with its conserved first and last residue. D genes are given only for firm matches. A row's size may be missing; if present it is once, few, many or a size class.

clone_size,j_call,v_call,d_call,cdr3_nt,cdr3_aa
NA,TRBJ2-1,TRBV11-2,TRBD1,TGTGCCTGCGAGGGACAGCACAATGAGCAGTTCTTC,CACEGQHNEQFF
few,TRBJ1-6,TRBV5-1,NA,TGCGCCAGCAGCTTGGCCCCGGGGGCTGGTTCACCCCTCCACTTT,CASSLAPGAGSPLHF
few,TRBJ1-1,TRBV2,NA,TGTGCCAGCAGTACCGACGACGGGGGCTGGACTGAAGCTTTCTTT,CASSTDDGGWTEAFF
NA,TRBJ1-6,TRBV5-1,TRBD1,TGCGCCAGCAGCCAACAGGGGTATCAATCACCCCTCCACTTT,CASSQQGYQSPLHF
NA,TRBJ2-1,TRBV2,NA,TGTGCCAGCAGTAAGGATAGTATTATAGTCGATGAGCAGTTCTTC,CASSKDSIIVDEQFF
NA,TRBJ2-3,TRBV10-3,TRBD2,TGTGCCACCATAGGTGGACTAGCGGGAGCAGATACGCAGTATTTT,CATIGGLAGADTQYF
NA,TRBJ1-2,TRBV30,NA,TGTGCCTGGAGTAGGAGGGCGCGAGATGGCTACACCTTC,CAWSRRARDGYTF
NA,TRBJ1-4,TRBV29-1,NA,TGCAGCGTGCCTTCAGGAGGGTCGAATGAAAAACTGTTTTTT,CSVPSGGSNEKLFF
few,TRBJ2-3,TRBV10-2,NA,TGCGCCAGCAGTGACCGGGCAGGGGGGACAGATACGCAGTATTTT,CASSDRAGGTDTQYF
NA,TRBJ2-5,TRBV5-6,NA,TGTGCCAGCAGCTTGTTCACCCAAGAGACCCAGTACTTC,CASSLFTQETQYF
few,TRBJ2-3,TRBV28,TRBD2,TGTGCCAGCAGGGGCGGGACTATGGGTTCTGATACGCAGTATTTT,CASRGGTMGSDTQYF
NA,TRBJ2-1,TRBV20-1,NA,TGCAGTGCTGTCACTAGCTACAATGAGCAGTTCTTC,CSAVTSYNEQFF
few,TRBJ2-5,TRBV5-1,TRBD1,TGCGCCAGCAGCTTGGCGACGACAGGGGGCGCAGAGACCCAGTACTTC,CASSLATTGGAETQYF
NA,TRBJ2-3,TRBV5-1,TRBD1,TGCGCCAGCAGCAAGACAGGGGGCACAGATACGCAGTATTTT,CASSKTGGTDTQYF
NA,TRBJ2-3,TRBV27,TRBD2,TGTGCCAGCAGTTTTTCGGTAGCGGGAGTTGGCACAGATACGCAGTATTTT,CASSFSVAGVGTDTQYF
few,TRBJ2-3,TRBV5-1,TRBD2,TGCGCCAGCAGCTTGGTTCTAGCGGGGAGCACAGATACGCAGTATTTT,CASSLVLAGSTDTQYF
few,TRBJ2-5,TRBV4-1,NA,TGCGCCAGCAGCCCTTCAAGTCAACTACAAGAGACCCAGTACTTC,CASSPSSQLQETQYF
NA,TRBJ2-4,TRBV3-1,NA,TGTGCCAGCAGCCTCAGTAAAAACATTCAGTACTTC,CASSLSKNIQYF
NA,TRBJ2-1,TRBV28,NA,TGTGCCAGCAGTTTATTAAGGGGGGGGCCGAATGAGCAGTTCTTC,CASSLLRGGPNEQFF
few,TRBJ2-2,TRBV12-3/TRBV12-4,TRBD1,TGTGCCAGCAACCGGGACAGTCTTAACACCGGGGAGCTGTTTTTT,CASNRDSLNTGELFF
few,TRBJ2-2,TRBV7-2,NA,TGTGCCAGCAGCCCGGTATACAGAAACACCGGGGAGCTGTTTTTT,CASSPVYRNTGELFF
few,TRBJ2-1,TRBV5-1,TRBD2,TGCGCCAGCAGCCCGGGACTAGCGGGCCTATCGAGCTCCTACAATGAGCAGTTCTTC,CASSPGLAGLSSSYNEQFF
NA,TRBJ2-3,TRBV10-3,TRBD2,TGTGCCATCCGGACTAGCGGCACAGATACGCAGTATTTT,CAIRTSGTDTQYF
NA,TRBJ1-5,TRBV25-1,NA,TGTGCCAGCAGTGAATATGGCCAGGGCGAGCAGCCCCAGCATTTT,CASSEYGQGEQPQHF
few,TRBJ2-4,TRBV5-1,NA,TGCGCCAGCAGCTTGGGGGATGGTGGCATTCAGTACTTC,CASSLGDGGIQYF
NA,TRBJ1-2,TRBV20-1,TRBD1,TGCAGTGCGGGGACAGGGGAGATGGGGTATGGCTACACCTTC,CSAGTGEMGYGYTF
few,TRBJ1-1,TRBV19,NA,TGTGCCACCCCCAGGGTCAGGGTGGGTGAAGCTTTCTTT,CATPRVRVGEAFF
many,TRBJ2-5,TRBV6-1,NA,TGTGCCAGCAGCCCACGGGGCGGGAATTTGGGGGAGACCCAGTACTTC,CASSPRGGNLGETQYF
NA,TRBJ2-2,TRBV14,NA,TGTGCCAGCAGCCAAGAGTTGTGGGGGGAGCTGTTTTTT,CASSQELWGELFF
many,TRBJ2-3,TRBV5-6,NA,TGTGCCAGCAGCTTGGGTTTAGGGAACGCAGATACGCAGTATTTT,CASSLGLGNADTQYF
NA,TRBJ2-1,TRBV11-2,TRBD2,TGTGCCAGCAGCTCCTCTAGCGGGGGGCCTTCCTACAATGAGCAGTTCTTC,CASSSSSGGPSYNEQFF
few,TRBJ2-2,TRBV19,TRBD1,TGTGCCAGTAGTAAGGGACAGGCTCCCGGGGAGCTGTTTTTT,CASSKGQAPGELFF
NA,TRBJ1-5,TRBV5-1,NA,TGCGCCAGCAGCCCCCTCGGCGGGGGGACCAATCAGCCCCAGCATTTT,CASSPLGGGTNQPQHF
NA,TRBJ1-2,TRBV7-2,TRBD1,TGTGCCAGCAGCTTAAGCCAGGGGGTAGGGAATGGCTACACCTTC,CASSLSQGVGNGYTF
few,TRBJ2-2,TRBV5-1,NA,TGCGCCAGCAGCTTGGATACTGGATACACCGGGGAGCTGTTTTTT,CASSLDTGYTGELFF
NA,TRBJ2-2,TRBV27,TRBD2,TGTGCCAGCAGTATTAGCGGGGCGCCCGGGGAGCTGTTTTTT,CASSISGAPGELFF
NA,TRBJ2-3,TRBV3-1,NA,TGTGCCAGCAGCCAGCTAGCAGCCGCTAGCACAGATACGCAGTATTTT,CASSQLAAASTDTQYF
NA,TRBJ2-1,TRBV15,TRBD2,TGTGCCACCGCAGCGGGGGGATCCATCAATGAGCAGTTCTTC,CATAAGGSINEQFF
few,TRBJ2-3,TRBV28,NA,TGTGCCAGCAGTTCGCCTCGTGGGGGTAGTGCAGATACGCAGTATTTT,CASSSPRGGSADTQYF
NA,TRBJ1-2,TRBV5-1,TRBD1,TGCGCCAGCAGCTCCTATCGCCGGGACAGAGACGAAAGCTATGGCTACACCTTC,CASSSYRRDRDESYGYTF
few,TRBJ1-4,TRBV20-1,NA,TGCAGTGCTAGTCTCGACAGTTTCACTAATGAAAAACTGTTTTTT,CSASLDSFTNEKLFF
many,TRBJ1-1,TRBV20-1,NA,TGCAGTGCTAAGGGCGCCCGGGGGAACACTGAAGCTTTCTTT,CSAKGARGNTEAFF
once,TRBJ2-1,TRBV20-1,NA,TGCAGTGCTAGAGATGCACGGCGGGTTGATGAGCAGTTCTTC,CSARDARRVDEQFF
NA,TRBJ2-2,TRBV7-9,NA,TGTGCCAGCAGCTTTTGGAGGGGCTACACCGGGGAGCTGTTTTTT,CASSFWRGYTGELFF
few,TRBJ1-4,TRBV20-1,NA,TGCAGTGCTCAACGGGGACTGGATAATGAAAAACTGTTTTTT,CSAQRGLDNEKLFF
few,TRBJ2-5,TRBV2,TRBD2,TGTGCCAGCAGTGAAGCGCACGGGCGGGGGCAAGAGACCCAGTACTTC,CASSEAHGRGQETQYF
NA,TRBJ1-5,TRBV6-1,TRBD1,TGTGCCAGCAGTAAAATGACAGGGGGCAATCAGCCCCAGCATTTT,CASSKMTGGNQPQHF
NA,TRBJ2-4,TRBV7-2,NA,TGTGCCAGCAATGGGGCAGGGCTTAAAAACATTCAGTACTTC,CASNGAGLKNIQYF
few,TRBJ1-1,TRBV3-1,NA,TGTGCCAGCAGCCCCGGGACTCACACTGAAGCTTTCTTT,CASSPGTHTEAFF
NA,TRBJ2-5,TRBV5-1,TRBD2,TGCGCCAGCAGCCCAGGGACTAGCGGGAGGCGAAAGACCCAGTACTTC,CASSPGTSGRRKTQYF
NA,TRBJ2-3,TRBV18,NA,TGTGCCAGCTCACCAGGTTCCAGGGGAAGCACAGATACGCAGTATTTT,CASSPGSRGSTDTQYF
NA,TRBJ2-5,TRBV7-8,TRBD2,TGTGCCAGCAGCTTAAAAGCGGGGAACCAAGAGACCCAGTACTTC,CASSLKAGNQETQYF
few,TRBJ2-1,TRBV20-1,TRBD2,TGCAGTGCTAGAGATCGACTAGCGACGGACAATGAGCAGTTCTTC,CSARDRLATDNEQFF
few,TRBJ1-5,TRBV6-5,NA,TGTGCCAGCAGTTACTCGAAGGGTCTCAATCAGCCCCAGCATTTT,CASSYSKGLNQPQHF
NA,TRBJ2-3,TRBV9,NA,TGTGCCAGCAGCGCCGGGGGTTGGACAGATACGCAGTATTTT,CASSAGGWTDTQYF
few,TRBJ2-1,TRBV6-4,TRBD2,TGTGCCAGCAGTGCGACTAGCGCCTACAATGAGCAGTTCTTC,CASSATSAYNEQFF
few,TRBJ2-5,TRBV20-1,NA,TGCAGTGCTATGATCGGGGGCGAGGGGACCCAGTACTTC,CSAMIGGEGTQYF
few,TRBJ2-1,TRBV5-1,NA,TGCGCCAGCAGCATAACAGGGCAATCCTACAATGAGCAGTTCTTC,CASSITGQSYNEQFF
few,TRBJ2-2,TRBV21-1,NA,TGTGCCAGCAGCAAAGGTCAATATGGACAGGGAACCGGGGAGCTGTTTTTT,CASSKGQYGQGTGELFF
NA,TRBJ2-5,TRBV4-1,TRBD2,TGCGCCAGCAGCCCGGGGTTGTTGCGTAGCGGGAGTCAGGAGACCCAGTACTTC,CASSPGLLRSGSQETQYF